The entry below describes one T cell receptor beta chain. Its antigen is unknown. The data are from a study of cytomegalovirus exposure and HLA in healthy donors. CDR1 SGHRS and CDR2 YFSETQ come from the germline V gene. This CDR3 is built from 14 residues. The ends were cut back, 2 bases at V and 3 bases at J, with 8 bases in the middle. 60 Vbeta and 13 Jbeta primers were used in PCR. TCRdb keeps only in-frame clones here, not all; method: immunoSEQ multiplex PCR. The repertoire includes some 190,000 clones, 81% of them detected once, and around 2% sits in the top ten. General study points: It was reported in a later analysis that an Asian-associated ancestry cluster showed fewer N-insertions than the roughly 670-donor mean. A link between a missense DCLRE1C variant and TCR beta V- and J-gene trimming emerged from a later analysis.

The chain joins TRBV5-1 to TRBJ2-2, with D possibly TRBD2 on 5 matching bases. Sequences were obtained from PBMCs. The receptor's source is a man in his late teens or twenties in good health and CMV-seronegative. The CDR3 sequence is CASSFTGDTGELFF. The CDR3 nucleotides are TGCGCCAGCAGCTTTACCGGGGACACCGGGGAGCTGTTTTTT.